The present T cell receptor beta chain was sequenced within a study of control samples from healthy donors and cancer patients. This table comes from immunoSEQ multiplex PCR, and its TCRdb copy is limited to in-frame clones, with some not included. Seen here are approximately 100,000 clones, about 85% observed once, and the top ten hold about 2.1%. The CDR3 totals 20 residues. V lost 0 bases to trimming and J lost 5 bases; unmatched junction nucleotides: 13. Germline values: CDR1 LGHNA, CDR2 YSLEER. This rearrangement joins TRBV4-3 to TRBJ2-2, with TRBD2 identical over 12 bases. Specimen: blood. This TCR was sampled from a woman aged 40 to 55 in good health. Here the CDR3 reads CASSQDLPKLAGGETGELFF. For the CDR3, the DNA is TGCGCCAGCAGCCAAGATCTCCCCAAACTAGCGGGGGGTGAGACCGGGGAGCTGTTTTTT.